This T cell receptor beta chain is from a study of tumor-infiltrating lymphocytes in primary liver carcinoma. Study details: The study included patients who were men and women aged 30 to 69 years. Sequencing of the samples generated roughly 3.5 to 7.5 million productive TCRbeta reads, with similar yields across tissue types.

Constant-region priming of around 500 ng total RNA yielded TCR beta cDNA. Investigators got TCR beta libraries out of three nested multiplex PCR rounds, done with slightly modified ARM-PCR. Primers for the first two PCR rounds were TRBV1-TRBV30 forward primers and a C-beta reverse primer (about 11 cycles per round). MiXCR was run by TCRdb on the multiplex PCR reads, yielding one entry per CDR3 protein. This table has 180,000 or so distinct CDR3 sequences, around 60% appearing once. Study outcomes and limitations: Blood had a significantly lower top-250-clone fraction than tumors did (p = 0.039).

J lost 1 base, V lost 10 bases, and 7 bases had no gene match. The CDR3 runs 15 residues. Germline values: CDR1 WSHSY, CDR2 SAAADI. Germline DNA was extracted alongside blood RNA, which was obtained from unsorted whole blood. About 3.7 milliliters of peripheral blood were drawn presurgically. On this clonotype: Its antigen is not identified. The conserved closing phenylalanine or tryptophan is absent in this CDR3, likely reflecting a read error.

The V gene is TRBV10-2, the J gene TRBJ2-7, with 13 bases lining up with TRBD2. The material sequenced was peripheral blood. The TCR sequence derives from a middle-aged man with primary liver carcinoma and hepatitis B virus infection. The CDR3 region is CATRLGLAGSYEQYL. The CDR3 DNA sequence: TGCGCCACTCGGCTGGGACTAGCGGGATCCTACGAGCAGTACCTC.